Each of the 19 T cell receptor beta chains below was sequenced from the same sample in a study of T cells in Graves' hyperthyroidism and ophthalmopathy. The source material, RNA transcripts, was used to amplify TCR beta CDR3 regions. First-round RT-PCR targeting the TCR CDR3 was performed with the HTBI primer set. TCRdb reprocessed the multiplex PCR reads with MiXCR, giving one entry per CDR3 protein. The sample has a few hundred thousand distinct CDR3 sequences, approximately 13% seen once; the top ten hold around 32%. Sequences were obtained from blood. The receptors were sampled from a woman aged 40 to 50 with Graves' ophthalmopathy.

This clonotype was counted ten times or more. V gene TRBV6-1 combines with J gene TRBJ2-7; 8 bases match TRBD2. Looked up from germline, CDR1 is MNHNS and CDR2 is SASEGT. This CDR3 region has 15 residues. Trimming cost V 4 bases and J 2 bases; bases outside gene matches: 7. The CDR3 region is CASSVTSGTPYEQYF. The CDR3, as DNA: TGTGCCAGCAGTGTCACTAGCGGCACTCCCTACGAGCAGTACTTC.

This clonotype was counted at least ten times. This sequence joins TRBV13 and TRBJ1-1; D might be TRBD1 (6 bases). V lost 5 bases to trimming and J lost 5 bases, with 12 bases between them. The CDR3 covers 13 residues. Germline V gives CDR1 PRHDT, CDR2 FYEKMQ (reference sequence). The CDR3 coding sequence is TGTGCCAGCAGCCCCGGGACAACGACTGAAGCTTTCTTT. Translating gives CASSPGTTTEAFF.

In this sample, this clonotype turned up many times. The chain has TRBV12-3 or TRBV12-4 and TRBJ2-3; TRBD2 matches 8 bases. CDR3 length equals 19 residues. Trimming removed 3 bases from V and 0 bases from J; junction bases left unmatched: 14. CDR3 region: CASSFTPIVAGTSTDTQYF. DNA of the CDR3: TGTGCCAGCAGTTTTACCCCCATCGTAGCGGGGACTAGCACAGATACGCAGTATTTT.

This clonotype has a count of ten or more. This chain uses TRBV2 with TRBJ2-2, with D perhaps matching TRBD2 (6 bases). Germline CDR1 is SNHLY and CDR2 is FYNNEI. CDR3 size: 17 residues. V shed 6 bases and J shed 5 bases, with 22 bases lying between them. CDR3 residues: CASSRIGSPSGTGELFF. The CDR3 DNA is TGTGCCAGCAGCCGTATCGGGAGCCCGAGTGGGACCGGGGAGCTGTTTTTT.

This clonotype was counted only a few times. This rearrangement joins TRBV6-1 to TRBJ2-2; TRBD1 agrees at 9 bases. The CDR3 contains 17 residues. CDR1 and CDR2 from the germline V gene are MNHNS and SASEGT. The V and J ends lost 6 bases and 3 bases, in that order; junction bases with no gene match: 11. DNA for the CDR3: TGTGCCAGCAGGTGGCCCACGACAGGGGGAGACACCGGGGAGCTGTTTTTT. Amino acid sequence: CASRWPTTGGDTGELFF.

This clonotype showed up just a few times. The V gene is TRBV11-3, the J gene TRBJ2-2; 14 nucleotides match TRBD2. Germline assignment: CDR1 SGHNT and CDR2 YENEEA. The CDR3 is 16 residues long. V lost 5 bases, J lost 5 bases, and 4 bases stayed unmatched. CDR3 nucleotide sequence: TGTGCCAGCAGCCTGCGACTAGCGGGGGGGACCGGGGAGCTGTTTTTT. Encoded protein: CASSLRLAGGTGELFF.

This clonotype was seen more than once but under ten times. The rearrangement uses TRBV27 and TRBJ2-6, with D perhaps matching TRBD2 (5 bases). The V gene lost 6 bases and the J gene lost 0 bases, with 12 bases spanning the gap. Germline-derived CDR1 and CDR2 are MNHEY and SMNVEV (reference sequence). There are 16 residues in the CDR3. The CDR3 reads CASRKREGSGANVLTF. DNA for the CDR3: TGTGCCAGCAGGAAGAGGGAAGGCTCTGGGGCCAACGTCCTGACTTTC.

This clonotype occurred a few times. A much larger clonotype is one base distant, so this may be a read error. The chain links TRBV11-2 to TRBJ2-1, with TRBD2 as a possible D gene (6 bases). Germline V gene lookup returns CDR1 SGHAT and CDR2 FQNNGV. V dropped 3 bases and J dropped 4 bases, with 13 bases sitting between them. This CDR3 is built from 15 residues. The CDR3 loop is CASSFGGGRYNEQFF. The DNA of the CDR3 is TGTGCCAGCAGCTTCGGGGGAGGAAGATACAATGAGCAGTTCTTC.

This clonotype was observed at least ten times. The chain carries TRBV20-1 and TRBJ2-5, with 10 bases lining up with TRBD2. In germline, CDR1 is DFQATT, CDR2 SNEGSKA (reference sequence). J was trimmed by 4 bases and V by 4 bases; bases with no gene match: 3. The CDR3 extends over 13 amino acids. The CDR3 is CSAISGGPETQYF. The CDR3 DNA follows: TGCAGTGCTATTAGCGGGGGGCCAGAGACCCAGTACTTC.

This clonotype has a count of ten or more. The rearrangement links TRBV10-3 to TRBJ2-5, with a possible D match to TRBD2 (5 bases). The CDR3 length is 15 residues. V shed 8 bases and J shed 5 bases, with 21 bases lying between them. CDR1 is ENHRY and CDR2 is SYGVKD in the germline V gene. CDR3 loop: CAIDVYPGWVETQYF. DNA of the CDR3: TGTGCCATCGACGTGTATCCGGGATGGGTGGAGACCCAGTACTTC.

The rearrangement joins TRBV6-1 to TRBJ1-6; TRBD1 matches at 10 bases. The junction had 12 bases not matched to a gene; V was cut back by 10 bases and J by 9 bases. Germline V CDR1 and CDR2: MNHNS, SASEGT. There are 15 residues in the CDR3. The CDR3 nucleotides are TGTGCCATCTCACCCCTTGGGACAGGGGTTTCACCCCTCCACTTT. This encodes CAISPLGTGVSPLHF.

In its sample, this clonotype was seen many times. The chain employs TRBV7-9 and TRBJ2-7; D gene ambiguous. The ends were cut back, 5 bases at V and 4 bases at J, with 21 bases in the middle. Germline CDR1 reads SEHNR; CDR2 reads FQNEAQ (reference sequence). The CDR3 totals 16 residues. The CDR3: CASSPIWPPQRYEQYF. CDR3 nucleotides: TGTGCCAGCAGCCCTATCTGGCCCCCACAAAGATACGAGCAGTACTTC.

V is TRBV20-1 and J is TRBJ1-1, with 7 bases that match TRBD1. The ends lost 6 bases at V and 0 bases at J; junction bases unmatched: 7. This CDR3 is built from 14 residues. Germline-derived CDR1 and CDR2 are DFQATT and SNEGSKA (reference sequence). The CDR3 nucleotides read TGCAGTGCCAGGACAGGCGTCGTGAACACTGAAGCTTTCTTT. This sequence encodes CSARTGVVNTEAFF.

In regard to this clonotype: This may arise from a read error, as a much more abundant clone is one base away. The gene calls are TRBV11-2 and TRBJ2-1; possibly TRBD2 for D (7 bases). This CDR3 spans 18 amino acids. The V gene's germline CDR1 is SGHAT and CDR2 FQNNGV. The CDR3 region is CASSVDFGGTSRYNEQFF. For the CDR3, the DNA is TGTGCCAGCAGCGTAGATTTCGGGGGGACAAGCCGATACAATGAGCAGTTCTTC.

This clonotype has a single count. V gene TRBV11-3 combines with J gene TRBJ2-1, with D perhaps matching TRBD1 or TRBD2 (5 bases each). Germline lookup yields CDR1 SGHNT and CDR2 YENEEA. CDR3 size: 14 residues. Trimming removed 5 bases from V and 6 bases from J, with 14 bases in between. CDR3 region: CASSRPGTVNEQFF. The CDR3 region has the DNA TGTGCCAGCAGCCGACCCGGGACCGTCAATGAGCAGTTCTTC. The full variable domain, with the rest looked up from reference TRBV11-3 and TRBJ2-1, is EAGVVQSPRYKIIEKKQPVAFWCNPISGHNTLYWYLQNLGQGPELLIRYENEEAVDDSQLPKDRFSAERLKGVDSTLKIQPAELGDSAVYLCASSRPGTVNEQFFGPGTRLTVL.

This clonotype appeared many times. J is TRBJ1-1 and V is TRBV27, with D unresolved. V lost 1 base, J lost 4 bases, and 19 bases lay in between. This CDR3 comprises 17 residues. The germline CDR1 and CDR2 sequences are MNHEY and SMNVEV (reference sequence). The CDR3 DNA follows: TGTGCCAGCAGTTTATTCAGGAGTTACCAACGAGGCACTGAAGCTTTCTTT. Residues: CASSLFRSYQRGTEAFF.

This clonotype was recorded many times. This chain joins TRBV10-3 and TRBJ2-7; 8 positions agree with TRBD2. CDR1 is ENHRY, CDR2 SYGVKD, per germline. The CDR3 is made up of 15 amino acids. J gave up 5 bases and V 3 bases, and 9 bases lay outside the gene matches. The CDR3 is CAISDPSGGNDEQYF. CDR3 bases: TGTGCCATCAGTGACCCAAGCGGGGGAAACGACGAGCAGTACTTC.

This clonotype was seen a few times. The V and J genes are TRBV7-2 and TRBJ1-1; 8 bases map to TRBD1. Trimming cost V 8 bases and J 3 bases; bases outside gene matches: 11. From germline, CDR1 is SGHTA and CDR2 FQGNSA. CDR3 length equals 15 residues. The CDR3 DNA follows: TGTGCCAGCTACCAGTGGGGCAGGGGGCACACTGAAGCTTTCTTT. It encodes CASYQWGRGHTEAFF.

There are many counts of this clonotype. The chain recombines TRBV7-2 with TRBJ1-1; no clear D. This CDR3 is 12 amino acids long. V was trimmed by 1 base and J by 6 bases, leaving 6 bases between them. The germline V gene encodes CDR1 SGHTA and CDR2 FQGNSA. The CDR3 DNA reads TGTGCCAGCAGCTTAGTAAAGGCTGAAGCTTTCTTT. It yields the protein CASSLVKAEAFF.